This T cell receptor beta chain was captured in a study of CD8 T cells in ankylosing spondylitis (dated by TCRdb to about 2017). Context from the whole study: The study set out to find disease-linked TCR variants by profiling T cell receptor beta repertoires in ankylosing spondylitis patients and healthy donors. Peripheral blood samples were taken, and synovial fluid was additionally collected from ankylosing spondylitis patients. The whole study cohort included about a hundred healthy donors and around 24 ankylosing spondylitis patients. The full study reports these points: Significant enrichment of the disease-linked clones was reported in matched synovial fluid samples from ankylosing spondylitis patients. Some motif variants had previously been reported in the synovial fluid and blood of reactive arthritis patients, which suggests shared mechanisms of disease initiation. A TCR beta motif made up of several highly homologous amino acid variants appeared to be characteristic of blood from ankylosing spondylitis patients. A CD8+ phenotype was shown by the disease-linked clones, which were found at relatively low frequencies in peripheral blood.

The germline V gene (reference sequence) gives CDR1 as LNHDA and CDR2 as SQIVND. V is pared back by 3 bases and J by 4 bases, with 9 bases lying between the germline termini. The CDR3 numbers 13 residues from cysteine through phenylalanine. Only the CDR3 DNA stays, 39 bases, in frame from base 1. With respect to this clonotype: Its antigen is currently not known. No quality values exist for individual bases; no much larger clone is one base distant.

TCRdb shows the sequencer as Illumina HiSeq 2500. TCR beta libraries were prepared by quantitative 5'-RACE with molecular barcodes. As for how the authors treated the data: A new computational method, built on a probabilistic model of VDJ rearrangement, was used to identify disease-linked TCR variants. TCRdb reran the public reads through fastp at Q25 and MiXCR, keeping productive beta chains. Entries are consolidated by CDR3 protein sequence, retaining the most common genes and DNA. TCRdb, rather than the study authors, made the V and J calls. This sample gives roughly 130,000 distinct CDR3 sequences in total; about a tenth of them show up just once. The top ten constitute approximately 3.6% of the sample.

The rearrangement joined TRBV19 to TRBJ1-1; possibly the D gene is TRBD1, per 5 matching bases. This receptor was taken from a male donor with ankylosing spondylitis or in good health (not recorded which). The sequencing sample was made of blood, either unsorted or a sorted T cell fraction (not recorded which). The DNA reads TGTGCCAGTAGTATCGGGGGGAGCACTGAAGCTTTCTTT. The translation is CASSIGGSTEAFF.